This T cell receptor beta chain was sequenced in a study of shared clonotypes between healthy human individuals. Across the study: Per donor, three plates held CD4 naive cells, three held CD4 memory, two held CD8 naive and one held CD8 memory. Whole-study results and caveats: For naive CD4 cells, 5% to 6.5% of clonotypes were shared across several donors.

Methods used by the authors: Without quality scores, immunoSEQ junctional reads could not be filtered like full-length reads. Assay: immunoSEQ multiplex PCR; the TCRdb copy retains only in-frame clones and omits some. Clone size and the V and J calls come from that table; the DNA yielded D and trimming. The repertoire holds around 2,100,000 clones, with approximately 94% as singletons. Cells designated naive CD8 were CD45RO-negative and were positively selected for CCR7, with terminally differentiated effector memory CD45RA+ cells excluded. This clone was counted once. Its antigen is unknown. Germline V gives CDR1 SEHNR, CDR2 FQNEAQ (reference sequence). CDR3 size: 14 residues. The V and J ends lost 3 bases and 5 bases respectively, with 14 bases between them.

J is TRBJ2-7 and V is TRBV7-9; D call uncertain. The TCR originated in a man aged 18 to 30 in good health. Sequenced: naive CD8+ T cells sorted from blood. The CDR3 reads CASSFSPNRDEQYF. The CDR3 DNA sequence: TGTGCCAGCAGCTTCTCCCCGAACCGCGACGAGCAGTACTTC.